The source of this T cell receptor (beta chain) is a study of T cells in localized non-small cell lung cancer. V shed 4 bases and J shed 0 bases, with 6 bases lying between them. There are 13 residues in the CDR3. Germline CDR1 MNHNS, CDR2 SASEGT. Notes on this clone: The antigen remains undetermined.

Sequenced by immunoSEQ multiplex PCR; TCRdb stores in-frame clones only, minus some. The sample includes over 20,000 clones, 70% to 90% of them seen just once. Study-level findings and limits: Higher blood T cell density tracked longer overall survival. Across samples, adjacent lung featured a median roughly 50 of the top 100 tumor clones. Sequencing covered just one tumor region, so heterogeneity cannot be ruled out.

Sequencing used peripheral blood mononuclear cells, obtained before any cancer treatment. The rearrangement joins TRBV6-1 to TRBJ1-1; D is uncertain. This clonotype was sampled from a male donor aged 60 or over with stage II lung adenocarcinoma. The CDR3 DNA is TGTGCCAGCAGTGGGGTTGTGAACACTGAAGCTTTCTTT. It codes for CASSGVVNTEAFF.